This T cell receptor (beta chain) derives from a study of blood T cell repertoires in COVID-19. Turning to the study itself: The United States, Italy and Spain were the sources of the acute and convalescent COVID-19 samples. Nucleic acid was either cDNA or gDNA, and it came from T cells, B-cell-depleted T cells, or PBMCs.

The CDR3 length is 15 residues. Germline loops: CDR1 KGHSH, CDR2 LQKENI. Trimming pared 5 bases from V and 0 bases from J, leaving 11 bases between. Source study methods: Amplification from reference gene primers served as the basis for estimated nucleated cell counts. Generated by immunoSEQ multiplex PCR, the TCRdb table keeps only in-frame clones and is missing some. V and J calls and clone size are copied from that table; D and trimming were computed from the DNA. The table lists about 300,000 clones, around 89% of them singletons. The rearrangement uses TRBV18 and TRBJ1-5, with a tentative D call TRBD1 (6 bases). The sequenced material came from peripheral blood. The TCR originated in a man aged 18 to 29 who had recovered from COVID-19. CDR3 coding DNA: TGTGCCAGCTCATCGACAGGCCTTAGCAATCAGCCCCAGCATTTT. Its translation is CASSSTGLSNQPQHF.